This record covers a single T cell receptor (beta chain). This sample is drawn from a study of blood T cell repertoires in COVID-19. Under the authors' procedure: Using reference gene primer amplification, nucleated cell counts were estimated. This table comes from immunoSEQ multiplex PCR, and its TCRdb copy is limited to in-frame clones, with some not included. V and J calls and clone size are as listed in that table; D and trimming were resolved from the DNA. The table lists 120,000 or so clones, about 85% of them singletons. V shed 4 bases and J 3 bases; nucleotides not matched to a gene: 5. CDR1 SGDLS and CDR2 YYNGEE come from the germline V gene. This CDR3 region has 14 residues.

The sequenced material came from peripheral blood. The gene calls are TRBV9 and TRBJ1-2; 8 bases are shared with TRBD1. The sequence came from a woman of 80 years or more with acute or convalescent COVID-19. This CDR3 reads CASSPRGQDYGYTF. CDR3 coding DNA: TGTGCCAGCAGCCCCAGGGGGCAAGACTATGGCTACACCTTC. The full variable domain, in which reference TRBV9 and TRBJ1-2 provide the parts outside the CDR3, is DSGVTQTPKHLITATGQRVTLRCSPRSGDLSVYWYQQSLDQGLQFLIQYYNGEERAKGNILERFSAQQFPDLHSELNLSSLELGDSALYFCASSPRGQDYGYTFGSGTRLTVV.